The rows below give T cell receptor beta chains drawn from one sample of a study of OX40 agonist ivuxolimab in advanced cancers. Sequenced by immunoSEQ multiplex PCR; TCRdb stores in-frame clones only, minus some. The profile shows about 77,000 clones, 81% of them singletons. The sample here was CD4+ or CD8+ T cells sorted from blood, taken in a trial of the OX40 agonist ivuxolimab. The origin of the receptors is an adult with an advanced solid tumor such as melanoma, head and neck, liver or kidney cancer. Both conserved end residues are part of each CDR3. The D gene is left open where the match is weak. Size tells how often a clone was seen (once, few, many) or the class of an expanded clone, and some rows leave it out.

v_call	j_call	clone_size	d_call	cdr3_aa	cdr3_nt
TRBV21-1	TRBJ2-5	once	NA	CASSVGVAGGQETQYF	TGTGCCAGCTCGGTTGGGGTAGCGGGAGGACAAGAGACCCAGTACTTC
TRBV14	TRBJ2-7	NA	TRBD1	CASSQGQGGNEQYF	TGTGCCAGCAGCCAAGGACAGGGTGGCAACGAGCAGTACTTC
TRBV5-8	TRBJ1-2	NA	NA	CASSFDPYDYGYTF	TGTGCCAGCAGCTTTGACCCGTATGACTATGGCTACACCTTC
TRBV5-4	TRBJ2-7	NA	NA	CASSLAGSSYEQYF	TGTGCCAGCAGCTTGGCGGGAAGCTCCTACGAGCAGTACTTC
TRBV5-6	TRBJ2-1	NA	NA	CASSRNNEQFF	TGTGCCAGCAGCCGAAACAATGAGCAGTTCTTC
TRBV6-5	TRBJ1-5	NA	TRBD1	CASRPTGGRNQPQHF	TGTGCCAGCAGACCCACAGGGGGAAGGAATCAGCCCCAGCATTTT
TRBV18	TRBJ1-2	NA	TRBD1	CASSHVNRGPDYGYTF	TGTGCCAGCTCACACGTCAACAGGGGGCCAGATTATGGCTACACCTTC
TRBV6-5	TRBJ2-7	NA	TRBD1	CASSSRTGYEQYF	TGTGCCAGCAGCTCTAGGACAGGGTACGAGCAGTACTTC
TRBV9	TRBJ2-1	NA	NA	CASSARDHQFF	TGTGCCAGCAGCGCCCGGGACCACCAGTTCTTC
TRBV5-1	TRBJ1-3	NA	TRBD1	CASSTRTGSGNTIYF	TGCGCCAGCAGCACCAGGACAGGGTCTGGAAACACCATATATTTT
TRBV29-1	TRBJ2-5	once	NA	CSVVGAAGRETQYF	TGCAGCGTTGTAGGGGCGGCGGGAAGGGAGACCCAGTACTTC
TRBV19	TRBJ1-4	NA	TRBD1	CASSSSRTGNEKLFF	TGTGCCAGTAGTTCCTCAAGGACAGGGAATGAAAAACTGTTTTTT
TRBV5-1	TRBJ2-7	once	NA	CASSFAYEQYF	TGCGCCAGCAGCTTCGCCTACGAGCAGTACTTC
TRBV5-1	TRBJ2-5	NA	NA	CASSEGVKETQYF	TGCGCCAGCAGCGAGGGGGTTAAAGAGACCCAGTACTTC
TRBV5-1	TRBJ2-1	few	TRBD2	CASREIAGASNEQFF	TGCGCCAGCAGGGAAATAGCGGGGGCCTCGAATGAGCAGTTCTTC
TRBV27	TRBJ2-7	once	TRBD2	CASSIQGLAGGFREQYF	TGTGCCAGCAGTATACAGGGACTAGCGGGAGGTTTTCGGGAGCAGTACTTC
TRBV7-3	TRBJ2-7	NA	NA	CASSLQQGGEQYF	TGTGCCAGCAGCTTACAACAGGGCGGTGAGCAGTACTTC
TRBV6-4	TRBJ2-7	NA	TRBD1	CASSGRDRVQSSYEQYF	TGTGCCAGCAGTGGCCGCGACAGGGTCCAAAGCTCCTACGAGCAGTACTTC
TRBV9	TRBJ1-1	NA	TRBD1	CASSDQTGGGEAFF	TGTGCCAGCAGCGATCAGACAGGGGGCGGTGAAGCTTTCTTT
TRBV4-2	TRBJ2-7	NA	TRBD1	CASSQPGQPAEQYF	TGTGCCAGCAGCCAGCCGGGACAGCCTGCCGAGCAGTACTTC
TRBV7-2	TRBJ2-1	NA	NA	CASSLVAGTYNEQFF	TGTGCCAGCAGCTTAGTGGCGGGAACCTACAATGAGCAGTTCTTC
TRBV30	TRBJ2-3	NA	NA	CAWSQRSTDTQYF	TGTGCCTGGAGTCAGCGGAGCACAGATACGCAGTATTTT
TRBV21-1	TRBJ2-7	few	NA	CASSKKSERGPYEQYF	TGTGCCAGCAGCAAAAAATCGGAGAGGGGGCCCTACGAGCAGTACTTC
TRBV6-6	TRBJ1-1	NA	NA	CASSYSDLNTEAFF	TGTGCCAGCAGTTATTCCGATTTGAACACTGAAGCTTTCTTT
TRBV13	TRBJ2-7	NA	NA	CASSLIPGPTYEQYF	TGTGCCAGCAGCTTAATCCCAGGCCCTACCTACGAGCAGTACTTC
TRBV18	TRBJ1-1	NA	NA	CASSPPWGRKNTEAFF	TGTGCCAGCTCACCCCCCTGGGGGAGGAAGAACACTGAAGCTTTCTTT
TRBV5-1	TRBJ2-7	NA	NA	CASSSRQAPRGEQYF	TGCGCCAGCAGCTCCAGACAGGCCCCTAGGGGTGAGCAGTACTTC